These T cell receptor beta chains were read from a single sample in a study of beta chain features in type 1 diabetes. The protocol was immunoSEQ multiplex PCR, while the TCRdb copy is restricted to in-frame clones and leaves out a portion. The top ten hold roughly 0.014% of the sample, which has roughly 330,000 clones, 9.5% to 11% seen once. Source material: naive CD4+ T cells from blood. These receptors were collected from a woman younger than 45 in good health. CDR3s include the opening cysteine and the closing phenylalanine or tryptophan. A D gene is named only where the DNA matches it firmly. Clone size is shown for a subset of rows, as once, few, many or a class of expanded clone.

V	D	J	size	DNA	CDR3
TRBV28	TRBD1	TRBJ2-7	.	TGTGCCAGCAGGCATACCGGGACAGGGGGATACGAGCAGTACTTC	CASRHTGTGGYEQYF
TRBV27	TRBD1	TRBJ1-2	few	TGTGCCAGCAGTTTTGCCTGGACAGGGGACTATGGCTACACCTTC	CASSFAWTGDYGYTF
TRBV4-2	.	TRBJ1-3	few	TGTGCCAGCAGCCAAGATGGAAGAGACAGCTCTGGAAACACCATATATTTT	CASSQDGRDSSGNTIYF
TRBV5-4	.	TRBJ1-4	.	TGTGCCAGCAGCTTGTCAGGGAATGAAAAACTGTTTTTT	CASSLSGNEKLFF
TRBV18	.	TRBJ2-1	few	TGTGCCAGCTCACCACGGTCAGACAATGAGCAGTTCTTC	CASSPRSDNEQFF
TRBV27	TRBD2	TRBJ2-1	few	TGTGCCAGCAGTTTACGGTCGACCGGTGGGACTAGCGGGAGTCCAAATGAGCAGTTCTTC	CASSLRSTGGTSGSPNEQFF
TRBV9	.	TRBJ2-2	.	TGTGCCAGCAGCGTCCTTTCCGGGGAGCTGTTTTTT	CASSVLSGELFF
TRBV9	.	TRBJ2-1	.	TGTGCCAGCAGCGTAGGCGGGCCAAGCTCCTACAATGAGCAGTTCTTC	CASSVGGPSSYNEQFF
TRBV14	TRBD2	TRBJ2-1	few	TGTGCCAGCAGCCCGACAGCTAGCGGGATCGGCTACAATGAGCAGTTCTTC	CASSPTASGIGYNEQFF
TRBV9	TRBD2	TRBJ2-5	.	TGTGCCAGCAGCGTAAATGGCCCCAGCGGGGGCGAAGAGACCCAGTACTTC	CASSVNGPSGGEETQYF
TRBV12-2	.	TRBJ2-1	few	TGTGCAAGTCGCTTTCCTACATTGGCGGCCGTTCCCTTCTCCTACAATGAGCAGTTCTTC	CASRFPTLAAVPFSYNEQFF
TRBV11-2	TRBD2	TRBJ2-7	.	TGTGCCAGCAGCCTGGGACTAGCGGGAGGCGAGCAGTACTTC	CASSLGLAGGEQYF
TRBV5-1	TRBD1	TRBJ2-1	few	TGCGCCAGCAGCTTGGGGACAGGGGGCGCCTACAATGAGCAGTTCTTC	CASSLGTGGAYNEQFF
TRBV18	.	TRBJ2-5	.	TGTGCCAGCTCCCCTTGGACGGAGGAGGAGACCCAGTACTTC	CASSPWTEEETQYF
TRBV27	.	TRBJ2-3	few	TGTGCCAGCAGTTTTAGGGGGAGCACAGATACGCAGTATTTT	CASSFRGSTDTQYF
TRBV6-1	.	TRBJ2-1	.	TGTGCCAGCATCCCCAGGCAGGGCTACAATGAGCAGTTCTTC	CASIPRQGYNEQFF
TRBV11-2	.	TRBJ1-4	once	TGTGCCAGCAGTTTGGGGGCGGGGGGTGCTGAAAAACTGTTTTTT	CASSLGAGGAEKLFF
TRBV28	.	TRBJ2-1	.	TGTGCCAGCAGAAGAGACAATGAGCAGTTCTTC	CASRRDNEQFF
TRBV15	TRBD2	TRBJ2-7	.	TGTGCCACCAGCAGGAAAAGCGGGGGGGCCTACGAGCAGTACTTC	CATSRKSGGAYEQYF
TRBV30	.	TRBJ2-2	few	TGTGCCTGGAGTCCCTCCGCGGTTACCGGGGAGCTGTTTTTT	CAWSPSAVTGELFF